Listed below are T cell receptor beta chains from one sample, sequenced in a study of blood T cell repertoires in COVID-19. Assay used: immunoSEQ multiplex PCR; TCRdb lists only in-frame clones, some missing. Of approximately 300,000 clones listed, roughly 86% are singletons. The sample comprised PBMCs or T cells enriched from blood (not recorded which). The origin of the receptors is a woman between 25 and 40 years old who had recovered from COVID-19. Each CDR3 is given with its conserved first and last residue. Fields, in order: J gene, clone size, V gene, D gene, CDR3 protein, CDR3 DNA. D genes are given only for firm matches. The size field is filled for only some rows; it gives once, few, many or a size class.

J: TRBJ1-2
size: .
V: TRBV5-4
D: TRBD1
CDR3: CASSGWRQGGHGYTF
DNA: TGTGCCAGCAGCGGATGGCGTCAGGGGGGCCATGGCTACACCTTC

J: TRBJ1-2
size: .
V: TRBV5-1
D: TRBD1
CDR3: CASSWGTGHDGYTF
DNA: TGCGCCAGCAGCTGGGGGACAGGGCACGATGGCTACACCTTC

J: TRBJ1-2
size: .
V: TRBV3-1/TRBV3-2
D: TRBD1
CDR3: CASSRDSRGAIYGYTF
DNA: TGTGCCAGCAGCCGGGATTCCAGGGGGGCAATTTATGGCTACACCTTC

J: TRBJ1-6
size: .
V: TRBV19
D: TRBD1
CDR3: CASNQDRGYNSPLHF
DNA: TGTGCCAGTAACCAGGACAGGGGCTATAATTCACCCCTCCACTTT

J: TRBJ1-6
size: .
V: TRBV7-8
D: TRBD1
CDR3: CASSSREAGGNSPLHF
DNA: TGTGCCAGCAGCTCCCGAGAGGCAGGGGGAAATTCACCCCTCCACTTT

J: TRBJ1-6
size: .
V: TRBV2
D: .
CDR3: CASLKRGTVHSPLHF
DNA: TGTGCCAGCCTAAAAAGGGGAACAGTTCATTCACCCCTCCACTTT

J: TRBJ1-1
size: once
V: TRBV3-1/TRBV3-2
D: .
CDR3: CASSPNRANTEAFF
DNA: TGTGCCAGCAGCCCAAACAGAGCGAACACTGAAGCTTTCTTT

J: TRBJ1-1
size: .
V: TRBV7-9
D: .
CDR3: CASSPVPGNTEAFF
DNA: TGTGCCAGCAGCCCCGTCCCGGGGAACACTGAAGCTTTCTTT

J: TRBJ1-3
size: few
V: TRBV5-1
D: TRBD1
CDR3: CASSSDRVGNTIYF
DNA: TGCGCCAGCAGCTCAGACAGGGTTGGAAACACCATATATTTT

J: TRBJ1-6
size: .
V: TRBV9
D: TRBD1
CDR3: CASSASGTGNSPLHF
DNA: TGTGCCAGCAGCGCGAGCGGGACAGGGAATTCACCCCTCCACTTT

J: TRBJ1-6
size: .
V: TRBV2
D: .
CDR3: CARGGNSPLHF
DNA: TGTGCCAGGGGAGGGAATTCACCCCTCCACTTT

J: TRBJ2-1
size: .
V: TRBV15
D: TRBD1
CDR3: CATSSEGQGYNEQFF
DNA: TGTGCCACCAGCAGTGAGGGACAGGGATACAATGAGCAGTTCTTC

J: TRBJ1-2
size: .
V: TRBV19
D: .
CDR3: CASTPRGGRYYGYTF
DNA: TGTGCCAGTACCCCACGAGGCGGGCGGTACTATGGCTACACCTTC

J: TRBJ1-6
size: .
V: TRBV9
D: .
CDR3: CASSPAGGGYNSPLHF
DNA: TGTGCCAGCAGCCCAGCAGGTGGCGGGTATAATTCACCCCTCCACTTT

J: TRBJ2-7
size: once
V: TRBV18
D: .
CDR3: CASSPRVNSGQDEQYF
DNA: TGTGCCAGCTCACCACGGGTTAATTCAGGTCAGGACGAGCAGTACTTC

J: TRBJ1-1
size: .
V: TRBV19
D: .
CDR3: CASGPLGGRADTEAFF
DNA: TGTGCCAGTGGCCCCCTGGGGGGACGGGCGGACACTGAAGCTTTCTTT